This T cell receptor beta chain was sequenced during a study of cytomegalovirus exposure and HLA in healthy donors. Notes on the study in general: Reported results showed that the classifier diagnosed cytomegalovirus status with high specificity and sensitivity. Subsequent analysis revealed that first-cohort TCR clusters tended to co-occur in the 130 or so validation repertoires.

This CDR3 has 13 residues. Per the germline V gene, CDR1 is SGHTA and CDR2 is FQGNSA. The trim removed 3 bases at V and 3 bases at J, leaving 2 bases unmatched. In regard to this clone: Antigen specificity is unknown.

Clones were read by immunoSEQ multiplex PCR, and TCRdb kept only the in-frame ones, dropping some. The table records roughly 200,000 clones, roughly three quarters of them present only once. The rearrangement links TRBV7-2 to TRBJ2-7; 7 bases are a match to TRBD1. The sequenced sample was PBMCs. The origin of this receptor is a woman aged 25 to 45 in good health and CMV-seronegative. CDR3 sequence reads: CASSLGQFYEQYF. The CDR3 nucleotides read TGTGCCAGCAGCTTGGGACAGTTCTACGAGCAGTACTTC.